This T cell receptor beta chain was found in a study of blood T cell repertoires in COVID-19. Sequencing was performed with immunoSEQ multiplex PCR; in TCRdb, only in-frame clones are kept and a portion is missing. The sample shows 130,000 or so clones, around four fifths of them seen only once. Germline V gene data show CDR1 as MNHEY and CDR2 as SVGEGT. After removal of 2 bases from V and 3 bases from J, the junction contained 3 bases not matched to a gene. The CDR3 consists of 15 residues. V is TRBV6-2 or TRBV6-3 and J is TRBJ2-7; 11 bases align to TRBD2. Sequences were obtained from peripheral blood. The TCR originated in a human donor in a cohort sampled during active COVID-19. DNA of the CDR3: TGTGCCAGCAGTTACAGGGGACTAGCGGACTACGAGCAGTACTTC. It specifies CASSYRGLADYEQYF.